This T cell receptor beta chain was sequenced for a study of T cells after yellow fever vaccination. This clonotype was observed a few times. From the 5' RACE reads, TCRdb called clonotypes with MiXCR, one entry per CDR3 protein. The table has about 360,000 distinct CDR3 sequences, 6.2% seen once. In germline, CDR1 is LGHNA, CDR2 YSLEER. The length of the CDR3 is 17 residues. V lost 0 bases to trimming and J lost 1 base, with 15 bases between them. The J gene is TRBJ2-5, the V gene TRBV4-3; D possibly corresponds to TRBD2 (6 bases). Sequencing was performed on PBMCs, taken 5 days after the yellow fever booster vaccination. The origin of this receptor is a young man who received the YFV17D yellow fever vaccine. The CDR3 loop reads CASSQDYKRRVQETQYF. CDR3 DNA: TGCGCCAGCAGCCAAGATTATAAGAGGAGGGTCCAAGAGACCCAGTACTTC.